This entry lists 6 T cell receptor beta chains sequenced from one sample in a study of response to subunit inactivated influenza vaccine. TCRdb called the RT-PCR reads again in MiXCR, with one record for every CDR3 protein. Seen here are 300,000 to 350,000 distinct CDR3 sequences, roughly 22% observed once, and the top ten hold around a tenth. The sample was PBMCs from blood, taken about 20 months after vaccination. The receptors originated from a man between 50 and 70 years old who received an inactivated influenza vaccine.

The chain employs TRBV24-1 and TRBJ2-7; D ambiguous. CDR1 and CDR2 from the germline V gene are KGHDR and SFDVKD. The ends were cut back, 0 bases at V and 2 bases at J, with 19 bases in the middle. This CDR3 has 18 residues. The CDR3 DNA is TGTGCCACCAGTGATTTGCATCGTGGAACTGACACCCCCTACGAGCAGTACTTC. Translation gives CATSDLHRGTDTPYEQYF.

The rearrangement links TRBV25-1 to TRBJ1-2; tentatively, D is TRBD1 (6 bases). V was trimmed by 2 bases and J by 8 bases, leaving 12 bases between them. Germline lookup yields CDR1 MGHDK and CDR2 SYGVNS. The CDR3 consists of 13 residues. CDR3 residues: CASSEGGRGGYTF. The CDR3 region has the DNA TGTGCCAGCAGTGAAGGGGGCCGAGGAGGCTACACCTTC.

This clonotype has a handful of counts. V and J are TRBV7-2 and TRBJ1-2, with TRBD1 as a possible D gene (5 bases). CDR1 is SGHTA and CDR2 is FQGNSA in the germline V gene. Trimming left V 4 bases short and J 4 bases short, with 10 bases between. The CDR3 has 13 amino acids. The DNA of the CDR3 is TGTGCCAGCAGCTCAGGGATCTTCTATGGCTACACCTTC. Protein: CASSSGIFYGYTF.

This clonotype was picked up a small number of times. The chain couples TRBV12-3 or TRBV12-4 to TRBJ2-7, with D tentatively TRBD1 (6 bases). The CDR3 has 13 residues. The V end was cut by 5 bases, the J end by 6 bases, with 14 bases between. CDR3 sequence (DNA): TGTGCCAGCAGTACGGCACAGGGACCCGAGCAGTACTTC. It is translated as CASSTAQGPEQYF.

This clonotype has a handful of counts. The J gene is TRBJ1-1, the V gene TRBV27, with 7 bases identical to TRBD1. CDR1 and CDR2 (germline): MNHEY, SMNVEV (reference sequence). This CDR3 spans 15 amino acids. With V trimmed by 6 bases and J by 6 bases, 13 bases remained unmatched. The CDR3 nucleotides are TGTGCCAGCAGCCCAGACTCAAGACAGGGACCTGAAGCTTTCTTT. It codes for CASSPDSRQGPEAFF.

This clonotype was counted once. The germline gene is not matched at one end of the junction; a read error may be the cause. The V gene is TRBV4-1, the J gene TRBJ1-1; possible D gene TRBD1, 5 bases. Germline V gene sequence: CDR1 MGHRA, CDR2 YSYEKL. This CDR3 comprises 15 residues. This CDR3 is CANSQEDSVGTEAFF. The CDR3 region has the DNA TGCGCCAACAGCCAAGAAGACAGCGTGGGCACTGAAGCTTTCTTT.